Listed here are 29 T cell receptor beta chains from one sample, sequenced in a study of cytomegalovirus exposure and HLA in healthy donors. Use of 60 Vbeta and 13 Jbeta primers characterized the PCR. Measured with immunoSEQ multiplex PCR; TCRdb has only the in-frame clones, and not every one. The top ten hold around 4% of the sample, which has some 100,000 clones, around three quarters seen once. The material sequenced was PBMCs. The receptors here all came from a female donor in good health and CMV-seropositive.

The CDR3 spells CASSPLGALPTDTQYF. The CDR3 nucleotides read TGTGCCAGCAGCCCCTTGGGGGCGTTACCCACAGATACGCAGTATTTT. The chain carries TRBV7-2 and TRBJ2-3; perhaps TRBD1 as D (6 bases). The V end was cut by 5 bases, the J end by 2 bases, with 17 bases between. This CDR3 region has 16 residues. Germline V gene lookup returns CDR1 SGHTA and CDR2 FQGNSA.

Remarks on this clone: The junction departs from germline at one end; a sequencing error may be responsible. The V and J genes are TRBV6-1 and TRBJ2-6; maybe TRBD1 (5 bases). The CDR3 is 15 residues long. Germline V gene data show CDR1 as MNHNS and CDR2 as SASEGT. In nucleotides, the CDR3 is TGTGCCAGCAGTGAGGGCAGCTCTGGGGCCAACGGCCTGACTTTC. This codes for CASSEGSSGANGLTF.

The V call is TRBV29-1, the J call TRBJ2-7; TRBD1 matches at 11 bases. Germline trimming cut 5 bases from V and 3 bases from J; bases unmatched to any gene: 15. The CDR3 has 17 amino acids. Germline V CDR1 and CDR2: SQVTM, ANQGSEA. CDR3 loop: CSVTLKPGQGVLYEQYF. In DNA, the CDR3 is TGCAGCGTTACCCTCAAACCGGGACAGGGGGTCCTCTACGAGCAGTACTTC.

V gene TRBV7-9 combines with J gene TRBJ2-2, with TRBD2 matching over 14 bases. V lost 4 bases and J lost 0; bases outside the gene matches: 7. Looked up from germline, CDR1 is SEHNR and CDR2 is FQNEAQ (reference sequence). The CDR3 covers 19 residues. The CDR3 region has the DNA TGTGCCAGCAGCTCCCTGACTAGCGGGGGGGGGCCGAACACCGGGGAGCTGTTTTTT. This sequence encodes CASSSLTSGGGPNTGELFF.

The rearrangement links TRBV5-6 to TRBJ2-7; D is perhaps TRBD1 (5 bases). Germline V CDR1 and CDR2: SGHDT, YYEEEE. This CDR3 region has 14 residues. Between the trimmed V and J ends, which lost 6 bases and 5 bases, there was a span of 18 bases. CDR3 in DNA: TGTGCCAGCACCCTGGGGCAGGTTAGACACGAGCAGTACTTC. This encodes CASTLGQVRHEQYF. Variable domain in full (rest from reference TRBV5-6 and TRBJ2-7): DAGVTQSPTHLIKTRGQQVTLRCSPKSGHDTVSWYQQALGQGPQFIFQYYEEEERQRGNFPDRFSGHQFPNYSSELNVNALLLGDSALYLCASTLGQVRHEQYFGPGTRLTVT.

The chain joins TRBV11-3 to TRBJ1-3, with D unclear. Germline V gene data show CDR1 as SGHNT and CDR2 as YENEEA. The V and J ends lost 0 bases and 0 bases respectively, with 9 bases between them. The CDR3 runs 16 residues. CDR3 in amino acids: CASSLEPLSSGNTIYF. CDR3 sequence (DNA): TGTGCCAGCAGCTTAGAACCCTTGAGCTCTGGAAACACCATATATTTT.

The chain employs TRBV7-7 and TRBJ1-2; D remains unclear. This CDR3 comprises 14 residues. CDR1 and CDR2 from the germline V gene are SSHAT and FNYEAQ (reference sequence). Trimming removed 2 bases at V and 6 bases at J, with 13 bases between. The CDR3 loop reads CASSLTQARDGYTF. CDR3 nucleotide sequence: TGTGCCAGCAGCTTAACCCAGGCGAGAGATGGCTACACCTTC. Combining the CDR3 with reference TRBV7-7 and TRBJ1-2 gives the whole variable domain GAGVSQSPRYKVTKRGQDVTLRCDPISSHATLYWYQQALGQGPEFLTYFNYEAQPDKSGLPSDRFSAERPEGSISTLTIQRTEQRDSAMYRCASSLTQARDGYTFGSGTRLTVV.

The genes are TRBV5-6 and TRBJ1-2; D remains ambiguous. The CDR3 contains 15 residues. V lost 0 bases to trimming and J lost 4 bases, with 13 bases between them. Germline CDR1 and CDR2: SGHDT and YYEEEE. The CDR3 coding sequence is TGTGCCAGCAGCTTGGGTTCCTACAGAGTCTATGGCTACACCTTC. As protein: CASSLGSYRVYGYTF.

This rearrangement joins TRBV29-1 to TRBJ1-2, with TRBD1 matching over 7 bases. The CDR3 sequence is 15 residues long. After removal of 3 bases from V and 3 bases from J, the junction contained 10 bases not matched to a gene. CDR1 is SQVTM and CDR2 is ANQGSEA in the germline V gene. DNA of the CDR3: TGCAGCGTTGACCCCCTGGCGGGACAGTACTATGGCTACACCTTC. Its translation: CSVDPLAGQYYGYTF. The variable domain in full, completed from reference TRBV29-1 and TRBJ1-2, reads SAVISQKPSRDICQRGTSLTIQCQVDSQVTMMFWYRQQPGQSLTLIATANQGSEATYESGFVIDKFPISRPNLTFSTLTVSNMSPEDSSIYLCSVDPLAGQYYGYTFGSGTRLTVV.

The chain uses TRBV18 and TRBJ2-1; TRBD2 matches 9 bases. The ends lost 3 bases at V and 7 bases at J; junction bases unmatched: 10. This CDR3 region has 16 residues. Germline lookup yields CDR1 KGHSH and CDR2 LQKENI. As DNA, the CDR3 is TGTGCCAGCTCACCTCCCCCCGCGGGAGGGCTAAATGAGCAGTTCTTC. This gives the protein CASSPPPAGGLNEQFF. Full variable domain (missing parts from reference TRBV18 and TRBJ2-1): NAGVMQNPRHLVRRRGQEARLRCSPMKGHSHVYWYRQLPEEGLKFMVYLQKENIIDESGMPKERFSAEFPKEGPSILRIQQVVRGDSAAYFCASSPPPAGGLNEQFFGPGTRLTVL.

This chain joins TRBV6-5 and TRBJ1-5, with 7 bases aligning to TRBD1. The ends lost 5 bases at V and 7 bases at J; junction bases unmatched: 8. This CDR3 is built from 14 residues. Germline assignment: CDR1 MNHEY and CDR2 SVGAGI. In DNA, the CDR3 is TGTGCCAGCAGTCCGCGACAGGGTTGGCAGCCCCAGCATTTT. Its protein product is CASSPRQGWQPQHF.

This clone was found a few times. J is TRBJ2-5 and V is TRBV19; 8 nucleotides align to TRBD2. The trim removed 7 bases at V and 8 bases at J, leaving 9 bases unmatched. CDR3 length: 13 residues. Germline values: CDR1 LNHDA, CDR2 SQIVND (reference sequence). CDR3 coding DNA: TGTGCCAGTACCCCTCAGGCGGGGGGAACCCAGTACTTC. Its protein product is CASTPQAGGTQYF.

As to this clone: Different DNA sequences within this sample yield the same CDR3. The chain joins TRBV19 to TRBJ1-2; possibly TRBD1 for D (6 bases). The CDR3 covers 12 residues. Germline-derived CDR1 and CDR2 are LNHDA and SQIVND (reference sequence). V was cut by 6 bases and J by 6 bases, with 11 bases left in between. CDR3 amino acids: CASSRGHHGYTF. The CDR3 bases are TGTGCCAGTAGCCGGGGACACCATGGCTACACCTTC.

This clone was seen a few times. The chain uses TRBV10-3 and TRBJ2-2, with a tentative D call TRBD1 (6 bases). Trimming removed 6 bases at V and 0 bases at J, with 8 bases between. The germline V gene has CDR1 ENHRY and CDR2 SYGVKD. The CDR3 has 14 residues. For the CDR3, the DNA is TGTGCCATCAGGGACAGCGCGAACACCGGGGAGCTGTTTTTT. This sequence encodes CAIRDSANTGELFF.

This chain links TRBV19 with TRBJ1-2; D not certain. The V gene's germline CDR1 is LNHDA and CDR2 SQIVND (reference sequence). With 3 bases removed from V and 5 bases from J, the gap between germline ends came to 10 bases. The CDR3 runs 13 residues. The CDR3 DNA reads TGTGCCAGTAGTATCGGGCGGGAATATGGCTACACCTTC. Translation: CASSIGREYGYTF. The whole variable domain, filled in from reference TRBV19 and TRBJ1-2, reads DGGITQSPKYLFRKEGQNVTLSCEQNLNHDAMYWYRQDPGQGLRLIYYSQIVNDFQKGDIAEGYSVSREKKESFPLTVTSAQKNPTAFYLCASSIGREYGYTFGSGTRLTVV.

V is TRBV6-5 and J is TRBJ1-2; a possible D gene is TRBD1 (6 bases). Trimming stripped 9 bases from V and 8 bases from J, with 19 bases between. The CDR3 is made up of 13 amino acids. Germline V gene lookup returns CDR1 MNHEY and CDR2 SVGAGI. CDR3 region: CASAGAPSGGYTF. The CDR3 nucleotides read TGTGCCAGTGCGGGGGCCCCGTCGGGAGGCTACACCTTC.

The V gene is TRBV7-8, the J gene TRBJ2-5; D call uncertain. The V and J ends lost 5 bases and 5 bases respectively, with 24 bases between them. The CDR3 runs to 17 residues. From germline, CDR1 is SGHVS and CDR2 FQNEAQ. The CDR3 reads CASSLGSRLLTGETQYF. CDR3 DNA: TGTGCCAGCAGCCTAGGTAGCCGCCTCCTAACCGGGGAGACCCAGTACTTC. Drawing the rest from reference TRBV7-8 and TRBJ2-5, the complete variable domain is GAGVSQSPRYKVAKRGQDVALRCDPISGHVSLFWYQQALGQGPEFLTYFQNEAQLDKSGLPSDRFFAERPEGSVSTLKIQRTQQEDSAVYLCASSLGSRLLTGETQYFGPGTRLLVL.

This clone was detected once. This chain links TRBV7-9 with TRBJ1-1, with D tentatively TRBD1 (6 bases). CDR1 SEHNR and CDR2 FQNEAQ come from the germline V gene (reference sequence). This CDR3 is built from 15 residues. Trimming removed 5 bases at V and 4 bases at J, with 17 bases between. DNA of the CDR3: TGTGCCAGCAGCCGATCGGGGGGCGGCGGCACTGAAGCTTTCTTT. It specifies CASSRSGGGGTEAFF.

The V and J genes are TRBV30 and TRBJ2-2, with TRBD2 matching 8 bases. The CDR3 has 14 residues. CDR1 and CDR2 (germline): GTSNPN, SVGIG (reference sequence). J was trimmed by 5 bases and V by 3 bases; bases with no gene match: 5. DNA for the CDR3: TGTGCCTGGAGCCCAGCGGGAGTAACCGGGGAGCTGTTTTTT. Amino acids: CAWSPAGVTGELFF.

V usage is TRBV7-2 and J usage is TRBJ1-5; tentative D call: TRBD1 (6 bases). Per the germline V gene, CDR1 is SGHTA and CDR2 is FQGNSA. V was cut by 5 bases and J by 4 bases, with 12 bases left in between. The length of the CDR3 is 14 residues. CDR3 bases: TGTGCCAGCAGCCCCGGACAGCTAAATCAGCCCCAGCATTTT. Translated: CASSPGQLNQPQHF.

This clone was seen only once. The chain recombines TRBV4-2 with TRBJ2-3; 12 bases agree with TRBD2. Germline lookup yields CDR1 LGHNA and CDR2 YNFKEQ. CDR3 size: 19 residues. V shed 1 base, J shed 1 base, and the junction held 9 bases outside the gene matches. In nucleotides, the CDR3 is TGTGCCAGCAGCCAAGGGAGCCTAGCGGGAGGGAGGGGCACAGATACGCAGTATTTT. Translated, it gives CASSQGSLAGGRGTDTQYF.

This chain links TRBV6-5 with TRBJ1-1; D perhaps matches TRBD1 (5 bases). Germline V lookup: CDR1 MNHEY, CDR2 SVGAGI. V gave up 7 bases and J gave up 8 bases, with 11 bases separating them. The CDR3 runs 11 residues. CDR3 region: CASNWGGEAFF. In nucleotides, the CDR3 is TGTGCCAGCAACTGGGGCGGAGAAGCTTTCTTT.

This rearrangement joins TRBV10-2 to TRBJ2-3, with 10 bases that match TRBD2. Trimming cost V 2 bases and J 1 base; bases outside gene matches: 6. CDR3 size: 17 residues. CDR1 WSHSY and CDR2 SAAADI come from the germline V gene. The CDR3 DNA reads TGCGCCAGCAGTGAGAGAAGAGGGACTAGCGGCACAGATACGCAGTATTTT. Its protein product is CASSERRGTSGTDTQYF.

This chain joins TRBV5-5 and TRBJ1-2; TRBD1 agrees at 11 bases. CDR1 and CDR2 from the germline V gene are SGHKS and YYEKEE (reference sequence). V trimming: 2 bases; J trimming: 2 bases; junction bases outside the gene matches: 2. CDR3 size: 15 residues. The CDR3 region has the DNA TGTGCCAGCAGCTTCGGGACAGGGGGAAACTATGGCTACACCTTC. This gives the protein CASSFGTGGNYGYTF.

This clone came up a few times. V usage is TRBV7-9 and J usage is TRBJ2-7; 9 bases line up with TRBD1. CDR1 and CDR2 from the germline V gene are SEHNR and FQNEAQ (reference sequence). V shed 11 bases, J shed 7 bases, and the junction held 9 bases outside the gene matches. The CDR3 spans 12 residues. The CDR3 DNA is TGTGCCGGACGGACAGGGGTAGGGGAGCAGTACTTC. Protein sequence: CAGRTGVGEQYF.

This clone turned up a few times. This chain links TRBV2 with TRBJ2-1, with a tentative D call TRBD2 (6 bases). Germline CDR1 is SNHLY and CDR2 is FYNNEI. This CDR3 is built from 13 residues. Trimming left V 7 bases short and J 0 bases short, with 7 bases between. The CDR3 nucleotides are TGTGCCAGCATCGGGAGCTCCTACAATGAGCAGTTCTTC. Its protein product is CASIGSSYNEQFF. Complete variable domain (other parts from reference TRBV2 and TRBJ2-1): EPEVTQTPSHQVTQMGQEVILRCVPISNHLYFYWYRQILGQKVEFLVSFYNNEISEKSEIFDDQFSVERPDGSNFTLKIRSTKLEDSAMYFCASIGSSYNEQFFGPGTRLTVL.

The chain employs TRBV7-2 and TRBJ1-3; TRBD1 aligns across 10 bases. This CDR3 comprises 17 residues. Germline CDR1 reads SGHTA; CDR2 reads FQGNSA. The V and J ends lost 1 base and 5 bases, in that order; junction bases with no gene match: 8. The CDR3 DNA follows: TGTGCCAGCAGCTTAGGCCCACGACAGGGGGCGAGAAACACCATATATTTT. Amino acid sequence: CASSLGPRQGARNTIYF.

CDR3 residues: CASSQVGTSSYEQYF. The CDR3 DNA reads TGTGCCAGCAGCCAAGTTGGGACAAGCTCCTACGAGCAGTACTTC. The chain links TRBV14 to TRBJ2-7, with D maybe TRBD1 (6 bases). This CDR3 is 15 amino acids long. CDR1 is SGHDN and CDR2 is FVKESK in the germline V gene. Trimming left V 1 base short and J 0 bases short, with 10 bases between. The variable domain in full, with the rest retrieved from reference TRBV14 and TRBJ2-7, is EAGVTQFPSHSVIEKGQTVTLRCDPISGHDNLYWYRRVMGKEIKFLLHFVKESKQDESGMPNNRFLAERTGGTYSTLKVQPAELEDSGVYFCASSQVGTSSYEQYFGPGTRLTVT.

In its sample, this clone was seen a few times. The V gene is TRBV19, the J gene TRBJ1-5, with a tentative D call TRBD1 (6 bases). The V gene lost 6 bases and the J gene lost 10 bases, with 22 bases spanning the gap. CDR3 length: 15 residues. Germline assignment: CDR1 LNHDA and CDR2 SQIVND (reference sequence). In DNA, the CDR3 is TGTGCCAGTAGCAACCCTCGAACAGGGACGCATCCCCAGCATTTT. Its protein product is CASSNPRTGTHPQHF.